Listed here are 21 T cell receptor beta chains from one sample, sequenced in a study of blood T cells in healthy people across ages. Combining a sample-barcoded 5' primer with a J-beta primer mix, a second PCR ran for 7 to 11 cycles. TCRdb used MiXCR to reprocess the 5' RACE reads, holding one entry per CDR3 protein. The profile shows hundreds of thousands of distinct CDR3 sequences, under 30% of them singletons. In addition, the sample was reused for a study of T cells of mothers and their children.

The sample was blood. The source of these receptors is a boy aged 5-17 years in good health.

This clonotype was detected a few times. The chain uses TRBV27 and TRBJ2-5; 7 bases align to TRBD1. The CDR3 is 14 amino acids. Germline V CDR1 and CDR2: MNHEY, SMNVEV (reference sequence). Trimming removed 3 bases from V and 5 bases from J; junction bases left unmatched: 6. The CDR3 spells CASSFDRVRETQYF. CDR3 bases: TGTGCCAGCAGTTTCGACAGGGTTCGGGAGACCCAGTACTTC.

This clonotype was seen more than once but under ten times. The rearrangement joins TRBV7-2 to TRBJ2-3; 10 nucleotides line up with TRBD2. Germline lookup yields CDR1 SGHTA and CDR2 FQGNSA. The length of the CDR3 is 15 residues. V shed 4 bases and J 3 bases; nucleotides not matched to a gene: 4. The CDR3 region has the DNA TGTGCCAGCAGCTCAGCGGGGGGGAAAACAGATACGCAGTATTTT. Amino acids: CASSSAGGKTDTQYF.

The V call is TRBV29-1, the J call TRBJ1-2, with TRBD1 identical over 7 bases. CDR1 is SQVTM and CDR2 is ANQGSEA in the germline V gene. The length of the CDR3 is 13 residues. V shed 5 bases, J shed 3 bases, and the junction held 6 bases outside the gene matches. Here the CDR3 DNA reads TGCAGCGTTTCAGGAACAGGGGACTATGGCTACACCTTC. Its protein product is CSVSGTGDYGYTF.

This clonotype showed up just a few times. The chain is built from TRBV7-2 and TRBJ2-5, with 12 positions matching TRBD2. TRBJ2-1 matches the DNA end more closely, so the J call is doubtful. The CDR3 has 17 residues. Germline assignment: CDR1 SGHTA and CDR2 FQGNSA. The CDR3 protein is CASSLFEGLAGLNEQFF. DNA for the CDR3: TGTGCCAGCAGCTTATTTGAAGGACTAGCGGGGCTTAATGAGCAGTTCTTC.

A note on this clonotype: No conserved phenylalanine or tryptophan is present at the end of the CDR3, so a read error is the likely explanation. V and J are TRBV7-2 and TRBJ1-4, with D perhaps matching TRBD1 (5 bases). CDR1 is SGHTA, CDR2 FQGNSA, per germline. There are 13 residues in the CDR3. The ends were cut back, 5 bases at V and 8 bases at J, with 12 bases in the middle. DNA for the CDR3: TGTGCCAGCAGCACCTTGTCAGGGGAAAAACTGTTTTTA. Its translation is CASSTLSGEKLFL.

CDR3 sequence (DNA): TGCGCCAGCAGCCAAGTAGGGGACCAGCCCCAGCATTTT. Translation gives CASSQVGDQPQHF. The rearrangement uses TRBV4-1 and TRBJ1-5; perhaps TRBD1 as D (5 bases). V was clipped by 1 base and J by 7 bases, with 8 bases between them. Per the germline V gene, CDR1 is MGHRA and CDR2 is YSYEKL. This CDR3 contains 13 residues.

This clonotype was detected only a few times. The V call is TRBV4-3, the J call TRBJ2-1; 11 bases fit TRBD2. The trim removed 2 bases at V and 9 bases at J, leaving 6 bases unmatched. This CDR3 is 15 amino acids long. Germline assignment: CDR1 LGHNA and CDR2 YSLEER. This CDR3 is CASSQLAGGSGEQFF. The CDR3 bases are TGCGCCAGCAGCCAACTAGCGGGGGGTTCGGGTGAGCAGTTCTTC.

The chain has TRBV29-1 and TRBJ2-5, with 9 bases lining up with TRBD1. The better agreement between TRBJ2-1 and the DNA end casts doubt on the J call. The germline gives CDR1 SQVTM, CDR2 ANQGSEA. CDR3 length equals 16 residues. The CDR3 protein is CSVDAADRGFRNEQFF. In DNA form, the CDR3 reads TGCAGCGTTGACGCCGCCGACAGGGGGTTCAGGAATGAGCAGTTCTTC.

This clonotype was seen only a few times. The junction differs from germline at one of its ends, possibly a read error. The chain carries TRBV9 and TRBJ2-5, with 9 bases lining up with TRBD2. CDR1 is SGDLS and CDR2 is YYNGEE in the germline V gene. This CDR3 is built from 14 residues. The CDR3: CTSSETSGEETQCF. The CDR3 DNA is TGTACCAGCAGCGAGACTAGCGGAGAAGAGACCCAGTGCTTC.

This clonotype was counted between two and nine times. V and J are TRBV28 and TRBJ2-5, with a weak D call TRBD1 (6 bases). The DNA end is more similar to TRBJ2-7, so the J call may be wrong. The CDR3 spans 15 residues. The germline CDR1 and CDR2 sequences are MDHEN and SYDVKM. The CDR3 coding sequence is TGTGCCAGCACCGTTGGGGGCATTACTTCCTACGAGCAGTACTTC. Its translation is CASTVGGITSYEQYF.

The chain carries TRBV27 and TRBJ2-5, with 12 bases aligning to TRBD2. V lost 5 bases and J lost 7; bases outside the gene matches: 8. Germline lookup yields CDR1 MNHEY and CDR2 SMNVEV (reference sequence). The CDR3 sequence is 15 residues long. As DNA, the CDR3 is TGTGCCAGCAGTACCTGGACTAGCGGGGTGGGGACCCAGTACTTC. This gives the protein CASSTWTSGVGTQYF.

The chain has TRBV30 and TRBJ1-2; 7 bases map to TRBD1. The CDR3 runs 14 residues. J was trimmed by 2 bases and V by 4 bases; bases with no gene match: 7. Germline V gives CDR1 GTSNPN, CDR2 SVGIG (reference sequence). CDR3 sequence: CAWTPGQNNYGYTF. The CDR3 DNA reads TGTGCCTGGACTCCGGGACAGAACAACTATGGCTACACCTTC. The full variable domain, completed using reference TRBV30 and TRBJ1-2, is SQTIHQWPATLVQPVGSPLSLECTVEGTSNPNLYWYRQAAGRGLQLLFYSVGIGQISSEVPQNLSASRPQDRQFILSSKKLLLSDSGFYLCAWTPGQNNYGYTFGSGTRLTVV.

This clonotype showed up just a few times. The rearrangement uses TRBV7-2 and TRBJ2-7; D perhaps matches TRBD1 (5 bases). The V and J ends lost 0 bases and 7 bases respectively, with 7 bases between them. Germline CDR1 reads SGHTA; CDR2 reads FQGNSA. CDR3 length: 12 residues. The CDR3 reads CASSLARQEQYF. The CDR3, as DNA: TGTGCCAGCAGCTTAGCGCGACAGGAGCAGTACTTC.

This clonotype was found many times. V is TRBV29-1 and J is TRBJ2-2, with TRBD1 identical over 7 bases. Germline CDR1 and CDR2: SQVTM and ANQGSEA. V lost 4 bases to trimming and J lost 7 bases; unmatched junction nucleotides: 9. There are 14 residues in the CDR3. CDR3 sequence: CSVGTGLEVGELFF. CDR3 sequence (DNA): TGCAGCGTTGGGACAGGCCTGGAAGTCGGGGAGCTGTTTTTT.

The CDR3 sequence is CAISTSNEQFF. The CDR3 DNA reads as TGTGCCATCAGTACTAGCAATGAGCAGTTCTTC. The gene calls are TRBV10-3 and TRBJ2-1; possibly TRBD2 for D (5 bases). This CDR3 comprises 11 residues. Germline CDR1 reads ENHRY; CDR2 reads SYGVKD. V shed 5 bases and J shed 6 bases, with 5 bases lying between them.

The rearrangement uses TRBV20-1 and TRBJ2-1; D unclear. Germline assignment: CDR1 DFQATT and CDR2 SNEGSKA (reference sequence). Deletions cut 3 bases from V and 12 bases from J, with 12 bases between. This CDR3 is 11 amino acids long. DNA for the CDR3: TGCAGTGCTAGTAGTGGGATGTGGCAGTTCTTC. Protein product: CSASSGMWQFF.

This clonotype has only a few counts. The chain is built from TRBV28 and TRBJ2-3, with D uncertain. Germline loops: CDR1 MDHEN, CDR2 SYDVKM. The CDR3 sequence is 15 residues long. V was clipped by 7 bases and J by 2 bases, with 16 bases between them. The CDR3 bases are TGTGCCAGCATTGACGTTTCAGGTTACACAGATACGCAGTATTTT. This encodes CASIDVSGYTDTQYF.

Details on this clonotype: A junction end diverges from the germline sequence, so it may reflect a read error. The genes are TRBV4-3 and TRBJ2-1; 8 bases are shared with TRBD1. CDR1 and CDR2 from the germline V gene are LGHNA and YSLEER. This CDR3 is 17 amino acids long. The CDR3 DNA reads TGCGCCAACAGCCAAGAGTTAATCGACAGGGGAGAGGGTGAGCAGTTCTTC. Translated: CANSQELIDRGEGEQFF.

This clonotype was counted a few times. The chain employs TRBV12-3 or TRBV12-4 and TRBJ2-5; the D gene is possibly TRBD2 (6 bases). The CDR3 runs to 13 residues. Deletions cut 2 bases from V and 7 bases from J, with 11 bases between. The CDR3: CASSLIAEGTQYF. The CDR3 DNA is TGTGCCAGCAGTTTAATTGCGGAGGGGACCCAGTACTTC.

This chain connects TRBV14 to TRBJ2-3; D unclear. The V gene's germline CDR1 is SGHDN and CDR2 FVKESK. The CDR3 has 15 amino acids. Trimming took 0 bases from V and 4 from J, leaving 11 bases between them. The CDR3 nucleotides read TGTGCCAGCAGCCAAGATATTACCGGTGCAGATACGCAGTATTTT. Encoded protein: CASSQDITGADTQYF.

The genes are TRBV3-1 and TRBJ2-1; D ambiguous. This CDR3 spans 17 amino acids. With 2 bases removed from V and 2 bases from J, the gap between germline ends came to 16 bases. Germline CDR1 and CDR2: LGHDT and YNNKEL (reference sequence). The CDR3 sequence is CASSQTATLKTYNEQFF. As DNA, the CDR3 is TGTGCCAGCAGCCAAACCGCGACACTGAAAACCTACAATGAGCAGTTCTTC.